A single sample is the source of the 13 T cell receptor beta chains below, sequenced in a study of blood T cell repertoires in COVID-19. Assay: immunoSEQ multiplex PCR; the TCRdb copy retains only in-frame clones and omits some. Of 270,000 or so clones in the sample, over 80% are singletons; the top ten hold about 4%. Material for sequencing was PBMCs or T cells enriched from blood (not recorded which). These receptors all come from a woman in her twenties or thirties with acute COVID-19.

The chain carries TRBV11-2 and TRBJ2-5, with 11 bases lining up with TRBD2. The germline CDR1 and CDR2 sequences are SGHAT and FQNNGV. J gave up 5 bases and V 5 bases, and 10 bases lay outside the gene matches. CDR3 length equals 16 residues. The CDR3 is CASSVTSGKVRETQYF. CDR3 in DNA: TGTGCCAGCAGCGTGACTAGCGGGAAGGTTCGGGAGACCCAGTACTTC.

The chain employs TRBV7-3 and TRBJ2-2; 10 bases align to TRBD2. The CDR3 contains 18 residues. The trim removed 5 bases at V and 5 bases at J, leaving 14 bases unmatched. Germline values: CDR1 SGHTA, CDR2 FQGTGA. The CDR3 coding sequence is TGTGCCAGCAGCCCAGGGGGTGGACTAGCGGAAACTACCGGGGAGCTGTTTTTT. Translation: CASSPGGGLAETTGELFF.

This clone has just one count. This sequence joins TRBV12-3 or TRBV12-4 and TRBJ1-1; D ambiguous. The CDR3 contains 13 residues. Trimming took 2 bases from V and 1 from J, leaving 5 bases between them. Written as DNA, the CDR3 is TGTGCCAGCAGTTTACCCGGGAACACTGAAGCTTTCTTT. Its translation: CASSLPGNTEAFF.

This chain joins TRBV5-8 and TRBJ2-2; D perhaps matches TRBD1 (6 bases). Trimming shortened V by 0 bases and J by 6 bases, and 6 bases separated the two germline ends. The CDR3 is made up of 13 amino acids. CDR1 SGHTS and CDR2 YDEGEE come from the germline V gene. DNA of the CDR3: TGTGCCAGCAGCTTGGGGGGGCCCGGGGAGCTGTTTTTT. Protein product: CASSLGGPGELFF.

The rearrangement joins TRBV5-8 to TRBJ2-7, with TRBD2 identical over 7 bases. With 4 bases clipped from V and 5 bases from J, the junction kept 6 bases outside the gene matches. Germline CDR1 reads SGHTS; CDR2 reads YDEGEE. The CDR3 is made up of 13 amino acids. The CDR3 sequence: CASSRVGGNEQYF. The CDR3 coding sequence is TGTGCCAGCAGCCGCGTGGGGGGGAACGAGCAGTACTTC. Using reference TRBV5-8 and TRBJ2-7 for the parts outside the CDR3, the full variable domain is EAGVTQSPTHLIKTRGQQATLRCSPISGHTSVYWYQQALGLGLQFLLWYDEGEERNRGNFPPRFSGRQFPNYSSELNVNALELEDSALYLCASSRVGGNEQYFGPGTRLTVT.

The V call is TRBV21-1, the J call TRBJ2-2; TRBD2 is the table's D call and was not checked against the DNA. TRBV21-1 is a pseudogene. The CDR3 runs to 19 residues. The CDR3 nucleotides are TGTGCCAGCAGCCATTCTAATATCAGCGGGGGGATTGGGACCGGGGAGCTGTTTTTT. Protein sequence: CASSHSNISGGIGTGELFF.

This CDR3 reads CASSAGLAGAIGTQYF. The CDR3 DNA reads TGTGCCAGCAGCGCCGGACTAGCGGGGGCCATAGGTACGCAGTATTTT. The chain has TRBV9 and TRBJ2-3, with 13 bases fitting TRBD2. This CDR3 has 16 amino acids. J lost 8 bases, V lost 3 bases, and 9 bases had no gene match. From germline, CDR1 is SGDLS and CDR2 YYNGEE. Full variable domain (rest looked up from reference TRBV9 and TRBJ2-3): DSGVTQTPKHLITATGQRVTLRCSPRSGDLSVYWYQQSLDQGLQFLIQYYNGEERAKGNILERFSAQQFPDLHSELNLSSLELGDSALYFCASSAGLAGAIGTQYFGPGTRLTVL.

The chain couples TRBV27 to TRBJ2-6, with D possibly being TRBD1 (5 bases). The CDR3 extends over 19 amino acids. V shed 8 bases and J shed 0 bases, with 23 bases lying between them. Per the germline V gene, CDR1 is MNHEY and CDR2 is SMNVEV (reference sequence). CDR3 protein: CASSRQSQQAISGANVLTF. CDR3 nucleotide sequence: TGTGCCAGCTCCCGACAGAGCCAACAAGCCATCTCTGGGGCCAACGTCCTGACTTTC.

CDR3 amino acids: CASSLYRDEQYF. The CDR3, as DNA: TGTGCCAGCAGTTTATACAGGGACGAGCAGTACTTC. V usage is TRBV28 and J usage is TRBJ2-7; D is possibly TRBD1 (6 bases). Germline values: CDR1 MDHEN, CDR2 SYDVKM. The CDR3 has 12 residues. Between the trimmed V and J ends, which lost 1 base and 5 bases, there was a span of 6 bases.

The chain recombines TRBV18 with TRBJ2-3; 7 bases match TRBD1. With V trimmed by 2 bases and J by 11 bases, 16 bases remained unmatched. The CDR3 has 16 residues. Per germline, CDR1 KGHSH and CDR2 LQKENI. The CDR3 loop is CASSPGTGQWDHGQYF. The CDR3, as DNA: TGTGCCAGCTCACCAGGAACGGGACAGTGGGACCATGGGCAGTATTTT.

The chain carries TRBV4-1 and TRBJ1-2, with D maybe TRBD1 (6 bases). Germline CDR1 reads MGHRA; CDR2 reads YSYEKL. CDR3 size: 16 residues. V shed 3 bases and J shed 4 bases, with 18 bases lying between them. The CDR3 reads CASSQAPSRGSYGYTF. The CDR3, as DNA: TGCGCCAGCAGCCAGGCCCCGAGCAGGGGCAGCTATGGCTACACCTTC.

The gene calls are TRBV7-3 and TRBJ2-3, with TRBD2 matching over 16 bases. CDR1 is SGHTA and CDR2 is FQGTGA in the germline V gene. With V trimmed by 4 bases and J by 4 bases, 2 bases remained unmatched. The CDR3 consists of 16 residues. This chain's CDR3 is CASSWGLAGGPDTQYF. The CDR3 nucleotides are TGTGCCAGCAGCTGGGGACTAGCGGGAGGGCCAGATACGCAGTATTTT.

This chain joins TRBV23-1 and TRBJ2-1, with 8 bases lining up with TRBD2. TRBV23-1 is treated as an ORF (open reading frame) with a function not yet certain. V lost 0 bases, J lost 8 bases, and 24 bases stayed unmatched. The CDR3 runs to 21 residues. CDR3 sequence: CASSQSGPKGGSGSLFDEQFF. In DNA form, the CDR3 reads TGCGCCAGCAGTCAATCAGGCCCAAAGGGTGGGAGCGGGAGCCTCTTTGATGAGCAGTTCTTC.